Below, one T cell receptor (beta chain) is given with its context. Its matching antigen is unknown. These data come from a study of beta chain features in type 1 diabetes. Overall study findings and caveats: Moderate yet significant TCRB CDR3 shortening was seen in Type 1 diabetes patients in all four CD4+ subsets.

Germline loops: CDR1 SGHAT, CDR2 FQNNGV. The V and J ends lost 3 bases and 5 bases, in that order; junction bases with no gene match: 2. The CDR3 loop spans 14 amino acids. Every bit of the isolated RNA underwent reverse transcription, so sequencing read expressed TCRB transcripts. Sequencing used immunoSEQ multiplex PCR; TCRdb keeps in-frame clones, though not all of them. The sample consists of about 160,000 clones, about 9% of them appearing once. The genes are TRBV11-2 and TRBJ2-3; 10 bases align to TRBD2. Sequences were obtained from central memory CD4+ T cells from blood. This TCR derives from a woman aged 18-35 years with type 1 diabetes. The CDR3 protein is CASSFRTSGDTQYF. In DNA form, the CDR3 reads TGTGCCAGCAGCTTCCGGACTAGCGGAGATACGCAGTATTTT.